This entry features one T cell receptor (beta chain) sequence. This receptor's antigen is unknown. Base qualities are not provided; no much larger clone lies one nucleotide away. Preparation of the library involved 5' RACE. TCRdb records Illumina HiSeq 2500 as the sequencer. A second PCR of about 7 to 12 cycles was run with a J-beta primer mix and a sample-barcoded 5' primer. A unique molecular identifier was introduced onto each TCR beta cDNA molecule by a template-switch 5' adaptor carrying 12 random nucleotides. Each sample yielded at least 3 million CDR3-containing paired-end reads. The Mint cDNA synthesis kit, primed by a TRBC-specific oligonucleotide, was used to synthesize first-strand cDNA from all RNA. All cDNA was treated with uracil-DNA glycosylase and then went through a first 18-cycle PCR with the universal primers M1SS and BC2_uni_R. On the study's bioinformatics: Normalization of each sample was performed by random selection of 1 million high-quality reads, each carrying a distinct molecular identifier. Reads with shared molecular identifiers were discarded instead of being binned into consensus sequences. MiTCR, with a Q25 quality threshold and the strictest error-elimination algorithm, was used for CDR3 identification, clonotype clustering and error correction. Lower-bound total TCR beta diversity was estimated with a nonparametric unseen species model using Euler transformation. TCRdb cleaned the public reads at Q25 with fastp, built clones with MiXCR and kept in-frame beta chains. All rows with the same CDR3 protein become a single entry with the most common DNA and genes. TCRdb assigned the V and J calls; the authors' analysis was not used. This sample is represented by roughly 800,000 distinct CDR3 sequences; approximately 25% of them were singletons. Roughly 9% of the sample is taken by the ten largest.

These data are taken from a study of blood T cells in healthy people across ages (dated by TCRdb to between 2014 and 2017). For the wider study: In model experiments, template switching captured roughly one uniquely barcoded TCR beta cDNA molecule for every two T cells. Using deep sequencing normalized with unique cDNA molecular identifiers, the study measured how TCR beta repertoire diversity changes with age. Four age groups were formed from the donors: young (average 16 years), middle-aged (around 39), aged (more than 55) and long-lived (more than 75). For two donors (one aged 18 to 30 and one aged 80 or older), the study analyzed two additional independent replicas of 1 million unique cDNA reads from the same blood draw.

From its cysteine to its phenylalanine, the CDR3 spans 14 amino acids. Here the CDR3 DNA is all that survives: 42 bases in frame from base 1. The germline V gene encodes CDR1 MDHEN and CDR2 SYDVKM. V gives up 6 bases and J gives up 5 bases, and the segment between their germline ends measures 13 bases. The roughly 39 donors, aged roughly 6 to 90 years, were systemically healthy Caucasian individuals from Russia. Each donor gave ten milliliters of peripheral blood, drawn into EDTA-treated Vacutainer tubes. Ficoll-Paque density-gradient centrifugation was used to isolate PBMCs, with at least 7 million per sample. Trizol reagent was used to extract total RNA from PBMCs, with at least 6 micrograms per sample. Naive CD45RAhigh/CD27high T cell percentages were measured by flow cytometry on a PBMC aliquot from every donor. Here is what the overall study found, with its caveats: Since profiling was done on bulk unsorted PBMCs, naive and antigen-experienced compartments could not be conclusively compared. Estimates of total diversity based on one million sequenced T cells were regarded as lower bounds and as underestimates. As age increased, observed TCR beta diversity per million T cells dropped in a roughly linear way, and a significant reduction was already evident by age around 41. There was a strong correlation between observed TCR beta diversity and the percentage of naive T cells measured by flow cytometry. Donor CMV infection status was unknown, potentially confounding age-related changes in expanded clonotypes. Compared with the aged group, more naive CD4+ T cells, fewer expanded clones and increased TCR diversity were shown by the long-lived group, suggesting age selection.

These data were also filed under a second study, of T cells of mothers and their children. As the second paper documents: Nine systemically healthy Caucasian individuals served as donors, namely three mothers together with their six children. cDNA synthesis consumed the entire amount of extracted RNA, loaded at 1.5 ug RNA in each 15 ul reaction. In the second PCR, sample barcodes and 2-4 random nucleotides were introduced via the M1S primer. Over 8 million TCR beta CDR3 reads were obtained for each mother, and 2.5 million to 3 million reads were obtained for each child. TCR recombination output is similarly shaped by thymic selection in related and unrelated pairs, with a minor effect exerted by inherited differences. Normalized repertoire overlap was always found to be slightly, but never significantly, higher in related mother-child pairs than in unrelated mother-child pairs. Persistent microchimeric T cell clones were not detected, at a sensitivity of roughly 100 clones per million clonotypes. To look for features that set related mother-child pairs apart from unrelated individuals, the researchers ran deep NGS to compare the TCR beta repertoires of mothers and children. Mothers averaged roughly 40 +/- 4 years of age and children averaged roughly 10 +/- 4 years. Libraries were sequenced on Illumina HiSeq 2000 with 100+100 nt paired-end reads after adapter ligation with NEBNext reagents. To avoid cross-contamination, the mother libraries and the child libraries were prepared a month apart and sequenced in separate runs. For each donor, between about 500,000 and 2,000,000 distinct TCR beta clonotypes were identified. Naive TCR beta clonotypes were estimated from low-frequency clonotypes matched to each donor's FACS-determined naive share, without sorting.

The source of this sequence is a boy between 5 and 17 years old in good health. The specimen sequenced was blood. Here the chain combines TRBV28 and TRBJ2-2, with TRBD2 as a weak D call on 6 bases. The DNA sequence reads TGTGCCAGCAGACCGGGACTTACAACCGGGGAGCTGTTTTTT. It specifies CASRPGLTTGELFF.